Listed here are 8 T cell receptor beta chains from one sample, sequenced in a study of tissue T cells after allogeneic stem cell transplantation (dated by TCRdb to 2022 to 2024). Taken with the paper, the label for time point translates to: mouse harvest day 14 after allogeneic transplant. Mouse grafts combined 10^7 T-cell-depleted bone marrow cells with 10^6 splenic CD5+ T cells, given via tail vein injection. Library preparation used the immunoSEQ multiplex PCR assay. TCRdb took this table from immuneACCESS and kept in-frame rearrangements with V and J called. Such tables lack part of the clones; where checked against another copy, unresolved V genes explain under half of the gap, and the rest is unexplained. The sample yields roughly 8,200 clones; roughly a third were counted once. The top ten constitute approximately 3.3% of the sample. Specimen: skin. The receptors shown here come from a female BALB/c mouse given C57BL/6 T cells with graft-versus-host disease after an allogeneic hematopoietic cell transplant.

Worth noting for this clone: The listed genes are named as in mouse. The read stops 1 residue short of the end of the CDR3; the missing end is completed from the germline J gene. V and J are TRBV3 and TRBJ1-1; D might be TRBD1 (5 bases). This CDR3 contains 15 residues. CDR1 is SNHLY, CDR2 FYNGKV, per germline (reference sequence). With 0 bases removed from V and 1 base from J, the gap between germline ends came to 9 bases. The CDR3 sequence: CASSLAAGRNTEVFF. The part of the CDR3 DNA that was read is TGTGCCAGCAGCTTAGCCGCAGGGAGGAACACAGAAGTCTTC.

This clone was detected only a few times. Mouse gene names and germline throughout. The read ends 1 residue early relative to the CDR3; the germline J gene fills the gap. The V call is TRBV26, the J call TRBJ1-5, with unresolved D. This CDR3 has 13 residues. V dropped 3 bases and J dropped 0 bases, with 3 bases sitting between them. Germline-derived CDR1 and CDR2 are KGHPV and FQNQEV (reference sequence). CDR3 DNA (partial): TGTGCCAGCAGTCTCCATAACAACCAGGCTCCGCTT. It specifies CASSLHNNQAPL. The whole CDR3 protein is CASSLHNNQAPLF.

This clone was counted only a few times. The gene names given are mouse names. The DNA ends 1 residue before the CDR3 does, and the rest of the CDR3 is filled in from the germline J gene. This chain connects TRBV3 to TRBJ2-2; tentative D call: TRBD1 (5 bases). Germline loops: CDR1 SNHLY, CDR2 FYNGKV (reference sequence). This CDR3 has 14 residues. Trimming pared 3 bases from V and 1 base from J, leaving 6 bases between. The covered CDR3 bases are TGTGCCAGCAGCTTTGGACAAAACACCGGGCAGCTCTAC. Translating gives CASSFGQNTGQLY. The full CDR3 sequence reads CASSFGQNTGQLYF.

Concerning this clone itself: Mouse germline and gene names are used. The missing CDR3 end, 1 residue past where the read stops, is filled in from the germline J gene. V gene TRBV3 combines with J gene TRBJ2-2; TRBD1 matches at 8 bases. CDR1 and CDR2 from the germline V gene are SNHLY and FYNGKV (reference sequence). The trim removed 3 bases at V and 3 bases at J, leaving 3 bases unmatched. CDR3 length equals 15 residues. The CDR3 DNA, read in part, is TGTGCCAGCAGCTTCACAGGGGGAGACACCGGGCAGCTCTAC. This gives the protein CASSFTGGDTGQLY. The entire CDR3 protein reads CASSFTGGDTGQLYF.

The table lists this clone with a few counts. Gene labels here are mouse ones. The read gets to within 1 residue of the CDR3 end, and the germline J gene fills in the rest. This chain connects TRBV12-2 to TRBJ2-1; TRBD2 matches at 11 bases. The germline V gene has CDR1 SGHLS and CDR2 HYDKME. The CDR3 is 16 amino acids. After removal of 2 bases from V and 3 bases from J, the junction contained 5 bases not matched to a gene. The CDR3 bases that were read are TGTGCCAGCTCTCCCGGACTGGGGGGCTCCTATGCTGAGCAGTTC. Protein product: CASSPGLGGSYAEQF. The CDR3 in its entirety is CASSPGLGGSYAEQFF.

About this clone itself: Mouse names are used for the genes. Coverage ceases 1 residue before the CDR3 finishes, and the germline J gene fills in the end. The gene calls are TRBV24 and TRBJ2-7, with 7 bases lining up with TRBD2. CDR1 and CDR2 (germline): KGHTA, FRNEEI. Trimming took 0 bases from V and 4 from J; bases not matched to a gene: 3. The CDR3 sequence is 14 residues long. CDR3 sequence: CASSLYWGSYEQYF. The sequenced part of the CDR3 DNA is TGTGCCAGCAGTCTGTACTGGGGGTCTTATGAACAGTAC.

With respect to this clone: Gene names are the mouse ones. Read data end 1 residue before the CDR3 end; the end is taken from the germline J gene. The chain uses TRBV5 and TRBJ2-5; possible D gene TRBD2, 7 bases. V dropped 0 bases and J dropped 3 bases, with 10 bases sitting between them. Per the germline V gene, CDR1 is LGHNA and CDR2 is YNLKQL (reference sequence). The CDR3 is made up of 15 amino acids. The CDR3 DNA, read in part, is TGTGCCAGCAGCCAAGATGAGGGGGGGCAAGACACCCAGTAC. This gives the protein CASSQDEGGQDTQY. The whole CDR3 reads CASSQDEGGQDTQYF.

Details on this clone: The gene names given are mouse names. The read ends 1 residue early relative to the CDR3; the germline J gene fills the gap. The chain is built from TRBV26 and TRBJ2-5; tentative D call: TRBD2 (6 bases). V was clipped by 4 bases and J by 5 bases, with 10 bases between them. Looked up from germline, CDR1 is KGHPV and CDR2 is FQNQEV (reference sequence). The CDR3 has 13 amino acids. The CDR3 DNA, read in part, is TGTGCCAGCAGTCGCGGGGGGAGAGACACCCAGTAC. It is translated as CASSRGGRDTQY. The full CDR3 reads CASSRGGRDTQYF.